Listed below are T cell receptor beta chains from one sample, sequenced in a study of identical twins. TCRdb reprocessed the 5' RACE reads via MiXCR and lists one record per CDR3 protein. The table records 450,000 or so distinct CDR3 sequences, under 20% of them present only once. The sequenced sample consisted of naive T cells sorted from blood. Every receptor here comes from a man aged 45 to 65 in good health. The CDR3 runs from the conserved cysteine through the conserved F or W. The order of the fields is V gene, CDR3 protein.

>TRBV14
CASSQGFYEQYF
>TRBV7-6
CASSAPGTGYEQYF
>TRBV25-1
CASSELMQNEQFF
>TRBV7-3
CASSPTGGQPWGQETQYF
>TRBV6-5
CASSYLDRTDTQYF
>TRBV20-1
CSATVLRGLGITDTQYF
>TRBV7-6
CASSLVQLTDTQYF
>TRBV4-3
CASSLLAGASGANVLTF
>TRBV20-1
CSAEAGGYNEQFF
>TRBV28
CASSGGWGVGGPYNEQFF
>TRBV10-3
CAIRPGQGAPGANVLTF
>TRBV5-6
CASSRGGGNQPQHF
>TRBV10-3
CAISELIASSGNTIYF
>TRBV6-1
CASRSRDSNQETQYF
>TRBV6-2/TRBV6-3
CASAIAGALNEQFF
>TRBV29-1
CSVELAGGPGEQFF
>TRBV28
CASRTPGQVIELFF
>TRBV20-1
CSAPESGGSNEQFF
>TRBV20-1
CSASGAGGNNEQFF
>TRBV5-6
CASSLSDRGNQPQHF
>TRBV6-2/TRBV6-3
CASADTNYEQYF
>TRBV7-2
CASSLRPYQETQYF
>TRBV7-9
CASSPSLRTREKLFF
>TRBV20-1
CRGQGAYEQYF
>TRBV27
CASSWDPPRTDTQYF
>TRBV20-1
CSAARGRNTGELFF
>TRBV7-6
CASSLEAGVFEQYF
>TRBV6-5
CASSYSGTGHTGELFF
>TRBV12-3/TRBV12-4
CASRDPGEKLFF
>TRBV6-4
CASSDGQGYPSYGYTF
>TRBV11-2
CASSLDRGYRGARQETQYF
>TRBV7-2
CASSLDRINEKLFF
>TRBV6-1
CASSDGPSRVYGYTF
>TRBV11-3
CASSSGQGGPGTDTQYF
>TRBV28
CASSLVWGASGNTIYF
>TRBV5-1
CASSHGPGNSGTEAFF
>TRBV20-1
CSARGGQGVEKLFF
>TRBV5-1
CASSSSVGQGFTDTQYF
>TRBV20-1
CSASADSSSYEQYF
>TRBV10-3
CAISSGLAGVLEQFF
>TRBV6-5
CASSYSSGGTYSEQFF
>TRBV7-2
CASSLGDSKYGYTF
>TRBV18
CASSPLGPAYGELFF
>TRBV6-5
CASSYLAGVNTEAFF